Presented here are 10 T cell receptor beta chains from one specimen sequenced in a study of blood T cell repertoires in COVID-19. The method was immunoSEQ multiplex PCR; TCRdb's version includes in-frame clones alone and lacks a portion of them. Seen here are just over 150,000 clones, 70% to 85% observed once, and the top ten hold 7%. The sequenced material came from peripheral blood. Receptors originate from a middle-aged woman with COVID-19, enrolled during active disease.

The gene calls are TRBV2 and TRBJ1-6; 10 bases line up with TRBD1. This CDR3 comprises 15 residues. V lost 3 bases and J lost 8; bases outside the gene matches: 4. Per germline, CDR1 SNHLY and CDR2 FYNNEI. CDR3 in amino acids: CASSDEGQGYSPLHF. In DNA form, the CDR3 reads TGTGCCAGCAGTGACGAGGGACAGGGGTATTCACCCCTCCACTTT.

V and J are TRBV7-9 and TRBJ1-1; unclear D gene. The ends were cut back, 4 bases at V and 7 bases at J, with 10 bases in the middle. The CDR3 has 12 amino acids. Looked up from germline, CDR1 is SEHNR and CDR2 is FQNEAQ (reference sequence). CDR3 protein: CASSSGSVEAFF. The CDR3 nucleotides read TGTGCCAGCAGCTCGGGGTCGGTTGAAGCTTTCTTT. The variable domain in full, with the rest retrieved from reference TRBV7-9 and TRBJ1-1, is DTGVSQNPRHKITKRGQNVTFRCDPISEHNRLYWYRQTLGQGPEFLTYFQNEAQLEKSRLLSDRFSAERPKGSFSTLEIQRTEQGDSAMYLCASSSGSVEAFFGQGTRLTVV.

The V gene is TRBV11-3, the J gene TRBJ2-1; no definite D call. The V end lost 5 bases, the J end lost 6 bases, and 8 bases lay between the germline ends. This CDR3 region has 12 residues. Germline CDR1 SGHNT, CDR2 YENEEA. The CDR3 DNA sequence: TGTGCCAGCAGCAGAGATACCAATGAGCAGTTCTTC. This gives the protein CASSRDTNEQFF.

This clone has just a few counts. V usage is TRBV5-8 and J usage is TRBJ1-5; TRBD1 agrees at 8 bases. CDR1 is SGHTS and CDR2 is YDEGEE in the germline V gene. The CDR3 spans 15 residues. The V gene end was trimmed by 5 bases and the J gene end by 1 base; junction bases not matched to a gene: 5. The CDR3 spells CASRSRQGSNQPQHF. CDR3 in DNA: TGTGCCAGCAGATCAAGACAGGGGAGCAATCAGCCCCAGCATTTT.

This clone came up a few times. The V and J genes are TRBV18 and TRBJ1-4, with D possibly being TRBD1 (5 bases). The CDR3 is 13 residues long. Between the trimmed V and J ends, which lost 6 bases and 5 bases, there was a span of 10 bases. CDR1 KGHSH and CDR2 LQKENI come from the germline V gene. The CDR3 bases are TGTGCCAGCTCCACGGGACTGAATGAAAAACTGTTTTTT. Protein product: CASSTGLNEKLFF.

This clone was counted a few times. This rearrangement joins TRBV2 to TRBJ1-5; 9 bases line up with TRBD1. The CDR3 is made up of 14 amino acids. Germline values: CDR1 SNHLY, CDR2 FYNNEI. Losses at the gene ends were 4 bases for V and 10 bases for J; bases not matched to a gene: 8. This CDR3 reads CASSGGDRVEPQHF. The CDR3 nucleotides read TGTGCCAGCAGTGGGGGGGACAGGGTAGAACCCCAGCATTTT.

The chain combines TRBV5-1 with TRBJ2-6; D is unresolved. The CDR3 is made up of 19 amino acids. V lost 4 bases and J lost 0, with 20 bases in between. Germline V gene lookup returns CDR1 SGHRS and CDR2 YFSETQ. The CDR3 DNA follows: TGCGCCAGCAGCCCTAGACCCCCGACCCCTTTCTCTGGGGCCAACGTCCTGACTTTC. Protein: CASSPRPPTPFSGANVLTF.

The gene calls are TRBV14 and TRBJ1-6, with D possibly TRBD1 on 5 matching bases. The germline V and J ends were trimmed by 4 bases and 0 bases, with 16 bases remaining between them. The CDR3 length is 18 residues. Germline lookup yields CDR1 SGHDN and CDR2 FVKESK. The CDR3 DNA sequence: TGTGCCAGCAGCCCAGGGTATCCTCTAAGCTCCTATAATTCACCCCTCCACTTT. Translated, it gives CASSPGYPLSSYNSPLHF.

This clone was seen more than once but under ten times. This rearrangement joins TRBV30 to TRBJ2-2; 9 bases agree with TRBD2. J was trimmed by 0 bases and V by 2 bases; bases with no gene match: 4. Germline values: CDR1 GTSNPN, CDR2 SVGIG (reference sequence). The CDR3 length is 16 residues. This CDR3 is CAWSRLAGPNTGELFF. In DNA, the CDR3 is TGTGCCTGGAGTCGCCTAGCGGGACCGAACACCGGGGAGCTGTTTTTT.

This clone was recorded at least ten times. The chain combines TRBV3-1 (or the pseudogene TRBV3-2) with TRBJ2-2; D is ambiguous. The germline gives CDR1 LGHDT, CDR2 YNNKEL (reference sequence). Deletions cut 2 bases from V and 7 bases from J, with 8 bases between. This CDR3 contains 13 residues. The CDR3: CASSQTSYGELFF. The CDR3 DNA is TGTGCCAGCAGCCAAACATCATACGGGGAGCTGTTTTTT.